The rows below give T cell receptor beta chains drawn from one sample of a study of CD8 T cells in Susac syndrome. TCRdb analysed the immunoSEQ multiplex PCR reads with MiXCR anew, one entry per CDR3 protein. The data show 95,000 to 150,000 distinct CDR3 sequences, with around 94% seen just once and approximately 0.089% held by the top ten. The sequenced sample consisted of CD4+ T cells from PBMCs. The receptors were sampled from a human donor in good health. The CDR3 runs from the conserved cysteine through the conserved F or W. D genes are given only for firm matches. For some rows the clone size is stated as once, few or many, or as a class when expanded; others skip it.

d_call	v_call	j_call	clone_size	cdr3_nt	cdr3_aa
-	TRBV30	TRBJ1-1	-	TGTGCCTGGAGTGGGTTTCTGGGGGCGGACACTGAAGCTTTCTTT	CAWSGFLGADTEAFF
TRBD2	TRBV6-6	TRBJ2-7	-	TGTGCCAGCAGTCTAGCGGGAGGGACCTACGAGCAGTACTTC	CASSLAGGTYEQYF
TRBD2	TRBV20-1	TRBJ2-5	-	TGCAGTGCCCGCCCGGGCGGGGGGGCCCAGTACTTC	CSARPGGGAQYF
-	TRBV16	TRBJ1-1	-	TGTGCCAGCAGCCAATCTTCCGGAGTTGGAGCTTTCTTT	CASSQSSGVGAFF
TRBD1	TRBV28	TRBJ2-7	-	TGTGCCAGCGACAGGGGTGGGATTGGCGAGCAGTACTTC	CASDRGGIGEQYF
TRBD1	TRBV12-3/TRBV12-4	TRBJ1-1	-	TGTGCCAGCAGGCTTACAGGGGACACTGAAGCTTTCTTT	CASRLTGDTEAFF
-	TRBV3-1	TRBJ2-2	-	TGTGCCAGCAGCCATCGCGGGGTAAACACCGGGGAGCTGTTTTTT	CASSHRGVNTGELFF
-	TRBV20-1	TRBJ2-7	-	TGCAGTGCCCCCGCAGGAACCGGGACTTACGAGCAGTACTTC	CSAPAGTGTYEQYF
-	TRBV20-1	TRBJ2-4	-	TGCAGTGCTAGTGGGGGGGCCATGGGCATTCAGTACTTC	CSASGGAMGIQYF
TRBD1	TRBV3-1	TRBJ2-5	-	TGTGCCAGCAGCCATCCATCTCAGGGGGCAGAGACCCAGTACTTC	CASSHPSQGAETQYF
-	TRBV20-1	TRBJ2-6	-	TGCAGTTCTTTCTTTGGTCCTGGGGCCAACGTCCTGACTTTC	CSSFFGPGANVLTF
-	TRBV28	TRBJ1-2	once	TGTGCCAGCAGTTATGATGATTACGGCTACACCTTC	CASSYDDYGYTF
-	TRBV25-1	TRBJ1-4	-	TGTGCCAGCAGTCAAGTTAACGGGTGGTTAAGAGAAAAACTGTTTTTT	CASSQVNGWLREKLFF
-	TRBV5-1	TRBJ1-1	-	TGCGCCAGCAGCGCAGACATGAACACTGAAGCTTTCTTT	CASSADMNTEAFF
TRBD2	TRBV9	TRBJ2-2	-	TGTGCCAGCAGCGTAGGTCCGGGGGGGGCCGGGGAGCTGTTTTTT	CASSVGPGGAGELFF
TRBD2	TRBV18	TRBJ2-7	-	TGTGCCAGCTCAATCTCGGGGGGTCGCGAGCAGTACTTC	CASSISGGREQYF
-	TRBV2	TRBJ2-7	-	TGTGCCAGCAGCGCGGAAAACTACGAGCAGTACTTC	CASSAENYEQYF
TRBD1	TRBV6-1	TRBJ2-7	-	TGTGCCAGCAGTCCCCGGGACAGGGGGTTTGCCGGCAACGAGCAGTACTTC	CASSPRDRGFAGNEQYF
TRBD1	TRBV29-1	TRBJ2-7	-	TGCAGCGTTGAAGCCTCAGACAGGGGACGTTACGAGCAGTACTTC	CSVEASDRGRYEQYF
-	TRBV27	TRBJ2-5	-	TGTGCCAGCAGTTTACTTGGCTCCAATACTTTGGAGACCCAGTACTTC	CASSLLGSNTLETQYF
-	TRBV5-1	TRBJ2-2	-	TGCGCCAGCAGCTCCGGGACTCCCCCTAACACCGGGGAGCTGTTTTTT	CASSSGTPPNTGELFF
-	TRBV6-6	TRBJ2-5	-	TGTGCCAGTAACCGCAGGGGCCATCAGTACTTC	CASNRRGHQYF